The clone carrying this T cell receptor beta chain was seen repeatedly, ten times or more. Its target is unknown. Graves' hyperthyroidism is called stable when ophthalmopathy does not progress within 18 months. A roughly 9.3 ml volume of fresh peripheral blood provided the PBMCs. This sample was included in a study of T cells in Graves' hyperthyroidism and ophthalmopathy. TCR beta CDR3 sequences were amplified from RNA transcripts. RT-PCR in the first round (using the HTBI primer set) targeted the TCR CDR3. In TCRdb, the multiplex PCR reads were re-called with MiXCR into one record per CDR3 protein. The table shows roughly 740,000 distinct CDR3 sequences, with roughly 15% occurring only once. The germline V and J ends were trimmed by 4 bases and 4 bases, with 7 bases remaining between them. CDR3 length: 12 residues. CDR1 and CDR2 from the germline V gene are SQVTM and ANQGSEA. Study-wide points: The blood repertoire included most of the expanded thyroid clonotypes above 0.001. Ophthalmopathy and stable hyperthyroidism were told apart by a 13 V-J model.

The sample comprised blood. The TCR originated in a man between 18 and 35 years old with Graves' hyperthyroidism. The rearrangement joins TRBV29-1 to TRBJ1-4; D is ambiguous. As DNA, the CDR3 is TGCAGCGTTGGGGGTAGTAATGAAAAACTGTTTTTT. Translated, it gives CSVGGSNEKLFF.